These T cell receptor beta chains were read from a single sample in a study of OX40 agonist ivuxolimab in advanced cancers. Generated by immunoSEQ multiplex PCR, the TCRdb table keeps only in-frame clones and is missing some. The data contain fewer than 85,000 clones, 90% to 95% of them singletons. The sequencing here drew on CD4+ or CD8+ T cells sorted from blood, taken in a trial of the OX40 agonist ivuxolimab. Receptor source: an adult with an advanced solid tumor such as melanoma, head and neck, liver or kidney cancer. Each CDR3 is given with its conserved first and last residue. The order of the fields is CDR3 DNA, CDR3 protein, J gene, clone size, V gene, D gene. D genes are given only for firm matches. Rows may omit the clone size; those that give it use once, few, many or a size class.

TGTGCCAGCAGCCCCGGGGCAGGTTGGCCCACAGATACGCAGTATTTT,CASSPGAGWPTDTQYF,TRBJ2-3,.,TRBV7-7,.
TGTGCCAGCAGTTACTCGACAGGGACCAATTCACCCCTCCACTTT,CASSYSTGTNSPLHF,TRBJ1-6,.,TRBV6-6,TRBD1
TGTGCCAGTAGTACCCGGGACCGAGCGATCCGGAATGAGCAGTTCTTC,CASSTRDRAIRNEQFF,TRBJ2-1,.,TRBV19,.
TGCGCCAGCAGCTTGGGAGGCCGCCGCACAGATACGCAGTATTTT,CASSLGGRRTDTQYF,TRBJ2-3,.,TRBV5-1,.
TGTGCCAGCAGCTCACTGGAGGGGGGGGCCCCGCGCTTC,CASSSLEGGAPRF,TRBJ2-7,.,TRBV5-8,.
TGTGCCAGCTCACCACCGTCGGGACGGGGGAATCAGCCCCAGCATTTT,CASSPPSGRGNQPQHF,TRBJ1-5,.,TRBV18,.
TGTGCCAGCAGCTCCGGGACTAGCGTCACCGGGGAGCTGTTTTTT,CASSSGTSVTGELFF,TRBJ2-2,.,TRBV11-3,TRBD2
TGTGCCAGCAGCCCGCCGGGTTGGACAGCCGAAGAGACCCAGTACTTC,CASSPPGWTAEETQYF,TRBJ2-5,.,TRBV7-2,.
TGTGCCAGCTCACCTGTGAGGCATCAAGAGACCCAGTACTTC,CASSPVRHQETQYF,TRBJ2-5,.,TRBV18,.
TGTGCCAGCAGCCGACTCAGGGGGGACAATGAGCAGTTCTTC,CASSRLRGDNEQFF,TRBJ2-1,once,TRBV7-2,.
TGTGCCAGCACCGCCGACAGGTCTCACATTCAGTACTTC,CASTADRSHIQYF,TRBJ2-4,.,TRBV28,.
TGCGCCAGCAGAGAAGCGAACACCGGGGAGCTGTTTTTT,CASREANTGELFF,TRBJ2-2,.,TRBV5-1,.
TGTGCCAGCTCACTGGATACGCAGTATTTT,CASSLDTQYF,TRBJ2-3,.,TRBV18,.
TGTGCCAGCTCACCCGGACAGGGGTCAAACCAAGAGACCCAGTACTTC,CASSPGQGSNQETQYF,TRBJ2-5,.,TRBV18,TRBD1
TGTGCCAGCTCACCGTCAGCGGGCAAGTCCACTGGGGCCAACGTCCTGACTTTC,CASSPSAGKSTGANVLTF,TRBJ2-6,.,TRBV18,.
TGTGCCAGCAGGCAACCGGGACGGGGGTACTACGAGCAGTACTTC,CASRQPGRGYYEQYF,TRBJ2-7,few,TRBV11-2,.
TGTGCCAGCAGTTTAGCGGGGCCCTACGAGCAGTACTTC,CASSLAGPYEQYF,TRBJ2-7,.,TRBV27,.
TGTGCCATCAGTGGGACTAGCGGGGGCACAGATACGCAGTATTTT,CAISGTSGGTDTQYF,TRBJ2-3,.,TRBV10-3,TRBD2
TGTGCCAGCAGTTACCGGTCCTACGAGCAGTACTTC,CASSYRSYEQYF,TRBJ2-7,.,TRBV6-6,.
TGCGCCAGCAGCCGAATGGACAGCGCCAACACCGGGGAGCTGTTTTTT,CASSRMDSANTGELFF,TRBJ2-2,.,TRBV5-1,.
TGCGCCAGCAGCAACACAGATACGCAGTATTTT,CASSNTDTQYF,TRBJ2-3,once,TRBV5-1,.
TGTGCCAGTAGTATCCAGGCCGGTCACACCGGGGAGCTGTTTTTT,CASSIQAGHTGELFF,TRBJ2-2,once,TRBV19,.
TGTGCCAGCAGCTTGAGAGGGGGCAGTGAAAAACTGTTTTTT,CASSLRGGSEKLFF,TRBJ1-4,.,TRBV5-4,TRBD1
TGTGCCAGCAGCCTGGGGCAGAGCTCCTACGAGCAGTACTTC,CASSLGQSSYEQYF,TRBJ2-7,.,TRBV11-2,.
TGTGCCAGCAGTGGTCGGACGGATAGCAATCAGCCCCAGCATTTT,CASSGRTDSNQPQHF,TRBJ1-5,.,TRBV25-1,.
TGTGCCAGCAGCCCCAACGGGGTTGAGCAGTTCTTC,CASSPNGVEQFF,TRBJ2-1,.,TRBV7-3,.
TGTGCCAGCAGCTTACCAGGGGAGGGTCACTATGGCTACACCTTC,CASSLPGEGHYGYTF,TRBJ1-2,.,TRBV7-3,.
TGTGCCAGCAGTGCCAGTTCCAATCAGCCCCAGCATTTT,CASSASSNQPQHF,TRBJ1-5,.,TRBV6-4,.
TGTGCCAGCAGCCCTACTACAGGGTTCCAAGAGACCCAGTACTTC,CASSPTTGFQETQYF,TRBJ2-5,.,TRBV5-6,.
TGTGCCAGCAGCTTAGTAGGTTTTAGCAATCAGCCCCAGCATTTT,CASSLVGFSNQPQHF,TRBJ1-5,.,TRBV7-2,.
TGTGCCAGCAGCAAACGAACGGCGCTAGCGGGGGGGAAGAATTACGAGCAGTACTTC,CASSKRTALAGGKNYEQYF,TRBJ2-7,.,TRBV21-1,.
TGTGCCAGTAGTTCGGCTAGCGGGACAGATACGCAGTATTTT,CASSSASGTDTQYF,TRBJ2-3,once,TRBV19,TRBD2
TGTGCCAGCAGTGTCCCGGGACAGGCCCCGGAAAAACTGTTTTTT,CASSVPGQAPEKLFF,TRBJ1-4,.,TRBV6-6,TRBD1
TGTGCCAGCAGTTCAGATCGGAACACCGGGGAGCTGTTTTTT,CASSSDRNTGELFF,TRBJ2-2,.,TRBV2,.
TGTGCCAGTAGTATAATCCCGAACACTGAAGCTTTCTTT,CASSIIPNTEAFF,TRBJ1-1,.,TRBV19,.
TGTGCCTGGAGACGGGAGGGTAAGTCACCCCTCCACTTT,CAWRREGKSPLHF,TRBJ1-6,once,TRBV30,.
TGTGCCAGCAGCACCCTAGCGGGAGGAGGGGAGACCCAGTACTTC,CASSTLAGGGETQYF,TRBJ2-5,.,TRBV7-7,TRBD2
TGTGCCAGCAGCTTAGATTGGGCTTCCTACAATGAGCAGTTCTTC,CASSLDWASYNEQFF,TRBJ2-1,.,TRBV7-6,.
TGTGCCAGCAGCGTAGCGGCGGATCTAGGAGTGGCAGATACGCAGTATTTT,CASSVAADLGVADTQYF,TRBJ2-3,.,TRBV9,.
TGCGCCAGCATTCAACCCGGGACAGAGGATACCGGGGAGCTGTTTTTT,CASIQPGTEDTGELFF,TRBJ2-2,.,TRBV5-1,TRBD1
TGTGCCAGCGTCCCAGACTGGTCCTACGAGCAGTACTTC,CASVPDWSYEQYF,TRBJ2-7,few,TRBV7-6,.
TGTGCCAGCAGTCGGCCGGACAGGGGCTACGAGCAGTACTTC,CASSRPDRGYEQYF,TRBJ2-7,.,TRBV28,TRBD1
TGTGCCAGCAGTATGGCGGGGACGGCTAGTGGGACTGAAGCTTTCTTT,CASSMAGTASGTEAFF,TRBJ1-1,.,TRBV28,.
TGTGCCAGTAGTACCCAGAGTCAAGTAAATCAGCCCCAGCATTTT,CASSTQSQVNQPQHF,TRBJ1-5,.,TRBV19,.
TGTGCCAGCAGTTCCGGGGGAGGGCCCCTCAATCAGCCCCAGCATTTT,CASSSGGGPLNQPQHF,TRBJ1-5,.,TRBV6-6,.
TGTGCCGGGGGGGGAGCGAACACTGAAGCTTTCTTT,CAGGGANTEAFF,TRBJ1-1,few,TRBV6-6,.
TGCGCCAGCAGCTTGCGGGACAGGGGACGGAATGAGCAGTTCTTC,CASSLRDRGRNEQFF,TRBJ2-1,.,TRBV5-1,TRBD1
TGTGCCACGTCGCAGGGGGCGAGGAGCTCCTACGAGCAGTACTTC,CATSQGARSSYEQYF,TRBJ2-7,.,TRBV10-3,TRBD1
TGTGCCAGCAGTTACGGGGCTGGATCGGAGAACACTGAAGCTTTCTTT,CASSYGAGSENTEAFF,TRBJ1-1,.,TRBV6-5,.
TGTGCCAGCTCACCGTCACAGGGGGCGAGGCTCAATGAGCAGTTCTTC,CASSPSQGARLNEQFF,TRBJ2-1,few,TRBV18,TRBD1